This TCR beta chain appears in the sequencing data of a study of shared clonotypes between healthy human individuals. Repertoires were generated with immunoSEQ multiplex PCR, while TCRdb's copy carries only in-frame clones and drops some. The repertoire holds hundreds of thousands of clones, with approximately 79% as singletons. V was pared by 4 bases and J by 4 bases, with 7 bases between. This CDR3 is built from 13 residues. CDR1 SNHLY and CDR2 FYNNEI come from the germline V gene. Study results and limitations: Researchers found naive subsets generally carried larger estimated richness than memory subsets.

In the case of this clone: Its antigen is unknown.

The sequence came from a woman aged 25 to 45 in good health. Sequenced input: memory CD4+ T cells sorted from blood. Specified subset: CD45RA-negative fraction. J is TRBJ1-4 and V is TRBV2, with D unclear. The CDR3 DNA sequence: TGTGCCAGCAGTGTACGGCGTAATGAAAAACTGTTTTTT. It specifies CASSVRRNEKLFF.